Presented here are 28 T cell receptor beta chains from one specimen sequenced in a study of CD8+CD57+ T cells in acquired aplastic anemia. Researchers used genomic DNA as the template to profile TCR beta VDJ and CDR3. TCRdb re-called the reads through MiXCR, storing one row per CDR3 protein. Among roughly 300,000 distinct CDR3 sequences listed, approximately 57% were seen once. Source material: sorted CD4+, CD8+, or CD8+CD57+ T cells (not recorded which) from PBMCs. These receptors came from a human donor with severe aplastic anemia or a healthy control (not recorded which).

J is TRBJ1-2 and V is TRBV7-2; no firm D call. This CDR3 region has 17 residues. The V gene's germline CDR1 is SGHTA and CDR2 FQGNSA. V was cut by 5 bases and J by 5 bases, with 24 bases left in between. The CDR3 region has the DNA TGTGCCAGCAGCATTGGACTAGTGGGAGATACGCAGTATGGCTACACCTTC. This gives the protein CASSIGLVGDTQYGYTF.

In its sample, this clonotype was seen many times. J is TRBJ2-4 and V is TRBV5-8; TRBD1 matches at 8 bases. Germline loops: CDR1 SGHTS, CDR2 YDEGEE. The CDR3 sequence is 16 residues long. With V trimmed by 0 bases and J by 0 bases, 2 bases remained unmatched. CDR3 in amino acids: CASSLGQGLAKNIQYF. The CDR3 bases are TGTGCCAGCAGCTTGGGACAGGGGTTAGCCAAAAACATTCAGTACTTC.

The V call is TRBV12-3 or TRBV12-4, the J call TRBJ1-2; the D is unclear. V was pared by 2 bases and J by 6 bases, with 10 bases between. The CDR3 is made up of 13 amino acids. CDR3 coding DNA: TGTGCCAGCAGTTTATTTGGGTCCGATGGCTACACCTTC. Encoded protein: CASSLFGSDGYTF.

The table lists this clonotype with a few counts. The chain links TRBV9 to TRBJ1-6, with a possible D match to TRBD1 (6 bases). From germline, CDR1 is SGDLS and CDR2 YYNGEE. The CDR3 is 15 residues long. The V and J ends lost 3 bases and 8 bases respectively, with 15 bases between them. The CDR3 sequence: CASSDRESGYSPLHF. The CDR3 nucleotides read TGTGCCAGCAGCGACAGGGAAAGTGGATATTCACCCCTCCACTTT.

With respect to this clonotype: The junction and the germline gene differ at one end; a read error may be behind it. The chain links TRBV10-3 to TRBJ1-1; unclear D gene. This CDR3 comprises 14 residues. Germline CDR1 reads ENHRY; CDR2 reads SYGVKD. The CDR3 coding sequence is TGTGCCAGCAGTGATGGAGATGAACATACTGAAGCTTTCTTT. This sequence encodes CASSDGDEHTEAFF.

The sample holds a few counts of this clonotype. V usage is TRBV7-9 and J usage is TRBJ2-3, with D perhaps matching TRBD1 (6 bases). The CDR3 extends over 14 amino acids. V lost 5 bases and J lost 2, with 11 bases in between. Germline values: CDR1 SEHNR, CDR2 FQNEAQ (reference sequence). The DNA for the CDR3 is TGTGCCAGCAGCATGGACAGAACCACAGATACGCAGTATTTT. This gives the protein CASSMDRTTDTQYF. The full variable domain, completed using reference TRBV7-9 and TRBJ2-3, is DTGVSQNPRHKITKRGQNVTFRCDPISEHNRLYWYRQTLGQGPEFLTYFQNEAQLEKSRLLSDRFSAERPKGSFSTLEIQRTEQGDSAMYLCASSMDRTTDTQYFGPGTRLTVL.

This clonotype was found a few times. The chain employs TRBV7-2 and TRBJ2-7; no clear D gene. CDR3 size: 11 residues. The germline gives CDR1 SGHTA, CDR2 FQGNSA. V lost 2 bases, J lost 6 bases, and 5 bases lay in between. The CDR3 bases are TGTGCCAGCAGCTTACTGTCCGAGCAGTACTTC. This codes for CASSLLSEQYF.

This clonotype was counted many times. This chain uses TRBV11-3 with TRBJ2-2; 14 bases fit TRBD2. With 0 bases clipped from V and 0 bases from J, the junction kept 3 bases outside the gene matches. CDR3 length: 19 amino acids. Germline CDR1 is SGHNT and CDR2 is YENEEA. CDR3 bases: TGTGCCAGCAGCTTAGACGGACTAGCGGGGGGCACGAACACCGGGGAGCTGTTTTTT. Translated: CASSLDGLAGGTNTGELFF.

The V call is TRBV2, the J call TRBJ2-2, with D unresolved. Germline V CDR1 and CDR2: SNHLY, FYNNEI. The CDR3 loop spans 13 amino acids. V shed 6 bases and J shed 7 bases, with 12 bases lying between them. CDR3 amino acids: CASSRTQVGELFF. In DNA form, the CDR3 reads TGTGCCAGCAGCAGAACGCAAGTCGGGGAGCTGTTTTTT.

The chain recombines TRBV30 with TRBJ1-2; 7 bases are shared with TRBD1. V gave up 0 bases and J gave up 5 bases; unmatched junction bases: 15. Germline V gives CDR1 GTSNPN, CDR2 SVGIG (reference sequence). The CDR3 sequence is 17 residues long. The CDR3 loop is CAWSVRQDRTLKYGYTF. The CDR3 DNA sequence: TGTGCCTGGAGTGTAAGACAGGACAGGACTTTAAAATATGGCTACACCTTC.

The J gene is TRBJ2-3, the V gene TRBV5-4; 7 bases line up with TRBD2. The CDR3 runs to 13 residues. V lost 7 bases to trimming and J lost 3 bases; unmatched junction nucleotides: 5. The germline V gene encodes CDR1 SGHNT and CDR2 YYREEE (reference sequence). This CDR3 is CASGPGGTDTQYF. CDR3 DNA sequence: TGTGCCAGCGGCCCGGGGGGTACAGATACGCAGTATTTT.

This clonotype was observed many times. The CDR3 region has the DNA TGTGCCAGTAGTATAGCGGGCGGACAAATCTATGGCTACACCTTC. Its protein is CASSIAGGQIYGYTF. The rearrangement links TRBV19 to TRBJ1-2; a possible D gene is TRBD1 (5 bases). CDR3 length: 15 residues. From germline, CDR1 is LNHDA and CDR2 SQIVND (reference sequence). The V gene lost 1 base and the J gene lost 4 bases, with 13 bases spanning the gap.

This clonotype was seen only a few times. The chain couples TRBV7-3 to TRBJ2-2; 7 bases fit TRBD1. The germline CDR1 and CDR2 sequences are SGHTA and FQGTGA. The CDR3 is 15 residues long. J lost 1 base, V lost 6 bases, and 5 bases had no gene match. CDR3 in amino acids: CASSFWTGNTGELFF. CDR3 sequence (DNA): TGTGCCAGCAGTTTCTGGACAGGGAACACCGGGGAGCTGTTTTTT.

As to this clonotype: The junction shows a germline mismatch at one end, possibly a read error. This chain connects TRBV15 to TRBJ2-5, with D possibly being TRBD2 (6 bases). Germline CDR1 LNHNV, CDR2 YYDKDF (reference sequence). The CDR3 loop spans 14 amino acids. The CDR3 spells CATSRDAEGETRYF. The CDR3 nucleotides read TGTGCCACCAGCAGAGATGCGGAGGGAGAGACCCGGTACTTC.

V gene TRBV7-8 combines with J gene TRBJ1-2, with 8 positions matching TRBD1. In germline, CDR1 is SGHVS, CDR2 FQNEAQ. Trimming removed 1 base from V and 2 bases from J; junction bases left unmatched: 3. This CDR3 contains 15 residues. For the CDR3, the DNA is TGTGCCAGCAGCTTAGGGACAGGGTTAAACTATGGCTACACCTTC. It codes for CASSLGTGLNYGYTF.

J is TRBJ2-3 and V is TRBV20-1, with 12 positions matching TRBD2. The J segment lost 4 bases and the V segment lost 1 base, leaving 9 bases of the junction unmatched. This CDR3 spans 17 amino acids. Germline-derived CDR1 and CDR2 are DFQATT and SNEGSKA (reference sequence). The CDR3, as DNA: TGCAGTGCTAGAGGCTTCGTGTCTAGCGGGGGGGCAGATACGCAGTATTTT. Translated: CSARGFVSSGGADTQYF.

This rearrangement joins TRBV5-6 to TRBJ1-2; maybe TRBD1 (5 bases). Trimming pared 0 bases from V and 12 bases from J, leaving 15 bases between. CDR3 length: 13 residues. Per the germline V gene, CDR1 is SGHDT and CDR2 is YYEEEE. The CDR3 DNA reads as TGTGCCAGCAGCTTGGGCAGGGCCTCTGGAAACACCTTC. Translating it yields CASSLGRASGNTF.

This chain connects TRBV2 to TRBJ2-7; D might be TRBD1 or TRBD2, each matching 6 bases. V was pared by 9 bases and J by 0 bases, with 12 bases between. In germline, CDR1 is SNHLY, CDR2 FYNNEI. The CDR3 totals 13 residues. The chain's CDR3 is CAREGGLSYEQYF. The CDR3 nucleotides are TGTGCCAGGGAGGGGGGCCTCTCCTACGAGCAGTACTTC.

Many counts were recorded for this clonotype. This chain uses TRBV20-1 with TRBJ1-1; D gene unclear. The CDR3 is made up of 10 amino acids. The germline V and J ends were trimmed by 6 bases and 11 bases, with 13 bases remaining between them. The germline CDR1 and CDR2 sequences are DFQATT and SNEGSKA (reference sequence). CDR3 in DNA: TGCAGTGCCTCGGCGGTGTTTGCTTTCTTT. This codes for CSASAVFAFF.

In this sample, this clonotype turned up once. The chain joins TRBV15 to TRBJ2-7; D uncertain. Germline V gene lookup returns CDR1 LNHNV and CDR2 YYDKDF (reference sequence). With 3 bases removed from V and 5 bases from J, the gap between germline ends came to 14 bases. The CDR3 spans 14 residues. The CDR3 loop is CATSSIAQGHEQYF. The CDR3 nucleotides are TGTGCCACCAGCAGTATAGCACAAGGCCACGAGCAGTACTTC.

The chain uses TRBV20-1 and TRBJ1-1; D is undetermined. From germline, CDR1 is DFQATT and CDR2 SNEGSKA (reference sequence). Trimming shortened V by 3 bases and J by 3 bases, and 14 bases separated the two germline ends. The CDR3 spans 14 residues. CDR3 residues: CSARPMPLDTEAFF. DNA for the CDR3: TGCAGTGCTAGGCCCATGCCGTTAGACACTGAAGCTTTCTTT.

This clonotype was seen ten or more times. J is TRBJ2-1 and V is TRBV6-7, with 9 bases matching TRBD1. TRBV6-7 is an ORF, and what it does is uncertain. The CDR3 extends over 15 amino acids. V trimming: 0 bases; J trimming: 6 bases; junction bases outside the gene matches: 3. The CDR3 spells CASSYSRQGGNEQFF. For the CDR3, the DNA is TGTGCCAGCAGTTACTCTCGACAGGGGGGCAATGAGCAGTTCTTC.

The chain links TRBV5-1 to TRBJ2-7; TRBD1 matches 11 bases. J lost 0 bases, V lost 4 bases, and 3 bases had no gene match. Germline V gives CDR1 SGHRS, CDR2 YFSETQ. The CDR3 is 15 amino acids. Here the CDR3 DNA reads TGCGCCAGCAGCACAGGACAGGGGGCCTCCTACGAGCAGTACTTC. Protein sequence: CASSTGQGASYEQYF.

The rearrangement links TRBV10-3 to TRBJ1-2; D remains unclear. Germline V gene lookup returns CDR1 ENHRY and CDR2 SYGVKD. This CDR3 has 14 residues. V dropped 6 bases and J dropped 4 bases, with 15 bases sitting between them. The CDR3 protein is CAIRGERASYGYTF. CDR3 bases: TGTGCCATCAGGGGAGAAAGGGCGAGCTATGGCTACACCTTC.

This clonotype was recorded many times. V is TRBV27 and J is TRBJ2-7; 12 bases are shared with TRBD2. The CDR3 covers 17 residues. Per the germline V gene, CDR1 is MNHEY and CDR2 is SMNVEV (reference sequence). J was trimmed by 2 bases and V by 2 bases; bases with no gene match: 7. The CDR3 region has the DNA TGTGCCAGCAGTTTAAGGACTAGCGGGGCATATACCTACGAGCAGTACTTC. As protein: CASSLRTSGAYTYEQYF.

This clonotype was counted at least ten times. The chain joins TRBV5-8 to TRBJ1-1, with no clear D. Deletions cut 3 bases from V and 3 bases from J, with 9 bases between. The CDR3 sequence is 13 residues long. CDR1 is SGHTS, CDR2 YDEGEE, per germline. CDR3 loop: CASSWGTHTEAFF. The CDR3 nucleotides read TGTGCCAGCAGCTGGGGAACGCACACTGAAGCTTTCTTT.

The chain recombines TRBV2 with TRBJ1-2; D gene ambiguous. V lost 6 bases and J lost 3, with 11 bases in between. The CDR3 totals 13 residues. CDR1 SNHLY and CDR2 FYNNEI come from the germline V gene. The CDR3 here is CASSVIEYYGYTF. CDR3 bases: TGTGCCAGCAGCGTAATTGAGTACTATGGCTACACCTTC.

The chain joins TRBV7-9 to TRBJ2-2, with TRBD2 identical over 7 bases. Germline-derived CDR1 and CDR2 are SEHNR and FQNEAQ (reference sequence). V was clipped by 4 bases and J by 0 bases; unmatched bases: 8. The CDR3 loop spans 17 amino acids. The CDR3 DNA is TGTGCCAGCAGCTCCAAGCTAGCGGCCGCGAACACCGGGGAGCTGTTTTTT. It codes for CASSSKLAAANTGELFF.